This entry lists 10 T cell receptor beta chains sequenced from one sample in a study of blood T cells in healthy people across ages. The authors ran a second PCR of 7 to 11 cycles using a sample-barcoded 5' primer and a J-beta primer mix. From the 5' RACE reads, TCRdb called clonotypes with MiXCR, one entry per CDR3 protein. The table includes roughly 1 million distinct CDR3 sequences, less than 25% detected once. These data were likewise used in another study, on T cells of mothers and their children.

Sequencing was carried out using blood. These TCRs come from a girl under 10 years old in good health.

With respect to this clonotype: It is likely a read error, because the conserved phenylalanine at the end of the CDR3 is missing. The V call is TRBV18, the J call TRBJ2-7; the D gene is possibly TRBD2 (5 bases). Between the trimmed V and J ends, which lost 5 bases and 5 bases, there was a span of 19 bases. This CDR3 region has 15 residues. CDR1 and CDR2 from the germline V gene are KGHSH and LQKENI. The CDR3: CASSSGLLGMDEQYL. In nucleotides, the CDR3 is TGTGCCAGCTCATCCGGACTCTTGGGCATGGACGAGCAGTACTTA.

This clonotype was observed a handful of times. The chain uses TRBV28 and TRBJ2-5, with no clear D. Germline V gene sequence: CDR1 MDHEN, CDR2 SYDVKM. CDR3 length: 16 amino acids. Between the trimmed V and J ends, which lost 3 bases and 5 bases, there was a span of 19 bases. The CDR3 loop reads CASSFSGVLPDETQYF. The CDR3 DNA sequence: TGTGCCAGCAGTTTTAGTGGGGTCCTCCCCGATGAGACCCAGTACTTC.

In this sample, this clonotype turned up many times. The V and J genes are TRBV7-2 and TRBJ2-1, with 9 bases that match TRBD2. Looked up from germline, CDR1 is SGHTA and CDR2 is FQGNSA. The CDR3 has 15 amino acids. The junction had 1 base not matched to a gene; V was cut back by 0 bases and J by 4 bases. CDR3 protein: CASSLALAGYNEQFF. CDR3 sequence (DNA): TGTGCCAGCAGCTTAGCCCTAGCGGGATACAATGAGCAGTTCTTC.

This clonotype was observed a few times. This sequence joins TRBV29-1 and TRBJ2-7, with a tentative D call TRBD1 (6 bases). The germline V and J ends were trimmed by 5 bases and 5 bases, with 10 bases remaining between them. The CDR3 length is 11 residues. Germline values: CDR1 SQVTM, CDR2 ANQGSEA. The CDR3 DNA follows: TGCAGCGTTCCCAGGGGAAACGAGCAGTACTTC. Its protein product is CSVPRGNEQYF.

This clonotype was counted once. A junction end diverges from the germline sequence, so it may reflect a read error. The chain carries TRBV14 and TRBJ1-2; 7 nucleotides align to TRBD1. Looked up from germline, CDR1 is SGHDN and CDR2 is FVKESK. CDR3 length equals 16 residues. The CDR3 DNA follows: TGTGCCAGCGGCCAAGTGTTCGGACAGGATAACTATGGCTACACCTTC. Amino acid sequence: CASGQVFGQDNYGYTF.

V and J are TRBV6-5 and TRBJ2-3; D is undetermined. CDR1 is MNHEY, CDR2 SVGAGI, per germline. The CDR3 is made up of 14 amino acids. V lost 8 bases and J lost 0, with 12 bases in between. The CDR3 loop reads CASREYASTDTQYF. CDR3 nucleotide sequence: TGTGCCAGCCGTGAATATGCTAGCACAGATACGCAGTATTTT.

A few counts support this clonotype. This chain uses TRBV7-2 with TRBJ2-3, with 9 bases that match TRBD2. Trimming took 5 bases from V and 5 from J; bases not matched to a gene: 8. The CDR3 has 15 residues. Germline assignment: CDR1 SGHTA and CDR2 FQGNSA. CDR3 protein: CASSLGGGAQDTQYF. In nucleotides, the CDR3 is TGTGCCAGCAGCCTAGGCGGGGGGGCCCAAGATACGCAGTATTTT.

This clonotype has a single count. The chain uses TRBV28 and TRBJ1-4; TRBD1 matches 8 bases. The trim removed 7 bases at V and 7 bases at J, leaving 11 bases unmatched. This CDR3 has 15 amino acids. Germline CDR1 and CDR2: MDHEN and SYDVKM. CDR3 sequence: CASILDRVFGEKLFF. The CDR3 bases are TGTGCCAGCATATTGGACAGGGTGTTTGGTGAAAAACTGTTTTTT.

This clonotype was recorded a few times. The chain combines TRBV4-1 with TRBJ2-7; 10 bases agree with TRBD1. Losses at the gene ends were 2 bases for V and 3 bases for J; bases not matched to a gene: 4. CDR1 and CDR2 from the germline V gene are MGHRA and YSYEKL. This CDR3 is 15 amino acids long. The CDR3 region has the DNA TGCGCCAGCAGCCAATCTGACAGGGGGCTCTACGAGCAGTACTTC. Translation gives CASSQSDRGLYEQYF.

This clonotype has just a few counts. The chain combines TRBV6-1 with TRBJ2-7, with TRBD1 identical over 10 bases. The CDR3 loop spans 15 amino acids. Germline-derived CDR1 and CDR2 are MNHNS and SASEGT. V lost 3 bases and J lost 2; bases outside the gene matches: 4. CDR3 loop: CASSEAGQGTYEQYF. The CDR3, as DNA: TGTGCCAGCAGTGAGGCGGGACAGGGGACCTACGAGCAGTACTTC.